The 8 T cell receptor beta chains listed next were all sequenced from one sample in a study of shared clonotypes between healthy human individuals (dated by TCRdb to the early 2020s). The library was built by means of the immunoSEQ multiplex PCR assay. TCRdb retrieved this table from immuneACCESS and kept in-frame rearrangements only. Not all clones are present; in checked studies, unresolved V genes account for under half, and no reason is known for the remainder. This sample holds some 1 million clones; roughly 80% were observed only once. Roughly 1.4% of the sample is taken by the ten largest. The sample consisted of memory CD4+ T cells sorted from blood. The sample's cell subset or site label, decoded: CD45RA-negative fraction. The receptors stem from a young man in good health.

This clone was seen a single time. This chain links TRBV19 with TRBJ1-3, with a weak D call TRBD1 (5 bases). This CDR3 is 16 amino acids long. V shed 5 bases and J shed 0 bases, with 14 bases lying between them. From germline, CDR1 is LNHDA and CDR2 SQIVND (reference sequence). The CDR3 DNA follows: TGTGCCAGTAGTGAGGTCTGGGGCGGCTCTGGAAACACCATATATTTT. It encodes CASSEVWGGSGNTIYF.

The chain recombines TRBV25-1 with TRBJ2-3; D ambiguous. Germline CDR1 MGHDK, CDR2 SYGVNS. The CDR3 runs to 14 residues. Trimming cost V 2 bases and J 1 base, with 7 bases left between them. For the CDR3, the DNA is TGTGCCAGCAGTGAAGCTTGGGGCACAGATACGCAGTATTTT. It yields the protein CASSEAWGTDTQYF.

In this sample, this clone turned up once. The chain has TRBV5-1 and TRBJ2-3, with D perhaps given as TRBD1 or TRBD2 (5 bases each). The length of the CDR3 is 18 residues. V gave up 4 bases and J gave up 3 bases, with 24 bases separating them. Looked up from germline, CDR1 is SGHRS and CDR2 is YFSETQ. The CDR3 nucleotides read TGCGCCAGCAGCCTGACTTGGAACGGGGCTCCCGGAACAGATACGCAGTATTTT. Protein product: CASSLTWNGAPGTDTQYF.

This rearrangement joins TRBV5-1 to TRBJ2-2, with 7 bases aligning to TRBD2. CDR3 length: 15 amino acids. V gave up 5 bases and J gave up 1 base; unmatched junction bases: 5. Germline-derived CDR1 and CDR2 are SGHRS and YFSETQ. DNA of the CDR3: TGCGCCAGCAGGCTAGCGGAGGGGAACACCGGGGAGCTGTTTTTT. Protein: CASRLAEGNTGELFF.

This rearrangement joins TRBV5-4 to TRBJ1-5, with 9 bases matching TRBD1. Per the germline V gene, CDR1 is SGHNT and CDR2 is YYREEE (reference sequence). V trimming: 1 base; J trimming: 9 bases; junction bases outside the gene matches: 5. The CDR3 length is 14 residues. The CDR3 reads CASSLLTGGMPQHF. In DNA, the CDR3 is TGTGCCAGCAGCTTGTTGACAGGGGGAATGCCCCAGCATTTT.

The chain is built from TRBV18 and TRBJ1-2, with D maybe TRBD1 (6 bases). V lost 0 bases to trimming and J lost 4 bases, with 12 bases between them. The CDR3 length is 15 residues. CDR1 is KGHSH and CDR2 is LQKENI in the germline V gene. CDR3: CASSPPPSTGYGYTF. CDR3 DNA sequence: TGTGCCAGCTCACCACCCCCATCGACAGGCTATGGCTACACCTTC.

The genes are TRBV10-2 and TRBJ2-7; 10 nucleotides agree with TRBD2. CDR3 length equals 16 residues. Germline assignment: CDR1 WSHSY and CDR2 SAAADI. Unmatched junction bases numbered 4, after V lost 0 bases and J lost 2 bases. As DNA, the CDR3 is TGCGCCAGCAGTGAGTCTCTAGCGGGGGATACCTACGAGCAGTACTTC. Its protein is CASSESLAGDTYEQYF.

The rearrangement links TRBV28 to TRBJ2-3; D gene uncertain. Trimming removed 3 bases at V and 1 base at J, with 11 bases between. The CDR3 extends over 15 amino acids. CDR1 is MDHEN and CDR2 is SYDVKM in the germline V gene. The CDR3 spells CASSLVVHGTDTQYF. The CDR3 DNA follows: TGTGCCAGCAGTTTGGTCGTGCACGGCACAGATACGCAGTATTTT.